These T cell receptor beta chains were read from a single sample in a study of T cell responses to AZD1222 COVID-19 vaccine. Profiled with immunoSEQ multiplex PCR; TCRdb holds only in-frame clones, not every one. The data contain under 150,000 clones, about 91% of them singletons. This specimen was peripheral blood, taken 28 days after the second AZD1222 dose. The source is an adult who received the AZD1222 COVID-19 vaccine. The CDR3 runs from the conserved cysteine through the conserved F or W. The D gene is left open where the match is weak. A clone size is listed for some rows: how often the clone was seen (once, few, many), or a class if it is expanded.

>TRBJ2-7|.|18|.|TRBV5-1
TGCGCCAGCAGCTTGGAATTGAGGCTGGTAGGAAGCTCCTACGAGCAGTACTTC
CASSLELRLVGSSYEQYF
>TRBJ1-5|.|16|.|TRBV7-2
TGTGCCAGCCAAGCGGGGGGGGCTTGGGGCAATCAGCCCCAGCATTTT
CASQAGGAWGNQPQHF
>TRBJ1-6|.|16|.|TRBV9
TGTGCCAGCAGCCCGGACAGCCGCTCCTATAATTCACCCCTCCACTTT
CASSPDSRSYNSPLHF
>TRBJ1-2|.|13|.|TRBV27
TGTGCCAGCAGTTTAGGGCCTAACTATGGCTACACCTTC
CASSLGPNYGYTF
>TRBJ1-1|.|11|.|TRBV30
TGTGCCTGGAGTGTCCGCTCTGAAGCTTTCTTT
CAWSVRSEAFF
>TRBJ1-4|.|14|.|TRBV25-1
TGTGCCAGCAGTGATTGGTCACTTAATGAAAAACTGTTTTTT
CASSDWSLNEKLFF
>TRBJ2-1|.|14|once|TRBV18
TGTGCCAGCTCACCGTCGGTTAGCTCGCATGAGCAGTTCTTC
CASSPSVSSHEQFF
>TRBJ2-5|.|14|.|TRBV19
TGTGCCAGTACCCCTCAGGCGGACCTCGGGACCCAGTACTTC
CASTPQADLGTQYF
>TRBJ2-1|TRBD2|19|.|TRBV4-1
TGCGCCAGCAGCCAAGATTTTCGGGGCGGGAGGGCCGACACTAGTGAGCAGTTCTTC
CASSQDFRGGRADTSEQFF
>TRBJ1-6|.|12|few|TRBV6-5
TGTGCCAGCCAGCTTTATAATTCACCCCTCCACTTT
CASQLYNSPLHF
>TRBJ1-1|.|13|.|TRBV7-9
TGTGCCAGCAGCTTAGAAGGGCGTACTGAAGCTTTCTTT
CASSLEGRTEAFF
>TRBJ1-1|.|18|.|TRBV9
TGTGCCAGCAGCGTAGACCCAGGTCCGTCGGGAGCCAACACTGAAGCTTTCTTT
CASSVDPGPSGANTEAFF
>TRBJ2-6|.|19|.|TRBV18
TGTGCCAGCTCCGAGTGGATAACAGGGAAGTGGTCTGGGGCCAACGTCCTGACTTTC
CASSEWITGKWSGANVLTF
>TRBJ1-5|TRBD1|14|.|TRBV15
TGTGCCACCAGCAGACAGACAGGGGATCAGCCCCAGCATTTT
CATSRQTGDQPQHF
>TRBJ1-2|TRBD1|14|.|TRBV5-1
TGCGCCAGCAGCTCGGACAGGGAAGGCTATGGCTACACCTTC
CASSSDREGYGYTF
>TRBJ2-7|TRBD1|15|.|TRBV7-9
TGTGCCAGCAGCATAGACAGGGGGCGCGGCTACGAGCAGTACTTC
CASSIDRGRGYEQYF
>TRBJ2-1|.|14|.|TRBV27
TGTGCCAGCAGTTCCCTCGGCGCCTACAATGAGCAGTTCTTC
CASSSLGAYNEQFF
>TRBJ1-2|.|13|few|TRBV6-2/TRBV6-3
TGTGCCAGCAGTTCGGACGGTCTTTATGGCTACACCTTC
CASSSDGLYGYTF
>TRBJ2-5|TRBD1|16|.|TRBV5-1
TGCGCCAGCAGCTCATCGGGGACAGAACAACAAGAGACCCAGTACTTC
CASSSSGTEQQETQYF